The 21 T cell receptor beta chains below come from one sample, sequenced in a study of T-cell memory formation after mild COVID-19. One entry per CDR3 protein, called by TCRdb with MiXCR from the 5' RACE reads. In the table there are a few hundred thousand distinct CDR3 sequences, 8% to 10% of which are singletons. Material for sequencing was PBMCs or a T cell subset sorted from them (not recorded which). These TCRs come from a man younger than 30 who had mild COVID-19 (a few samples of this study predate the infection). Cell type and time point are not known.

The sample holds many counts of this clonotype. The CDR3 coding sequence is TGTGCCAGCAGCCGCGGACTAGCTGCAGGGGACAATGAGCAGTTCTTC. This gives the protein CASSRGLAAGDNEQFF. The gene calls are TRBV7-8 and TRBJ2-1; 8 nucleotides agree with TRBD2. From germline, CDR1 is SGHVS and CDR2 FQNEAQ. The V and J ends lost 5 bases and 5 bases, in that order; junction bases with no gene match: 11. CDR3 size: 16 residues. The whole variable domain, remainder taken from reference TRBV7-8 and TRBJ2-1, is GAGVSQSPRYKVAKRGQDVALRCDPISGHVSLFWYQQALGQGPEFLTYFQNEAQLDKSGLPSDRFFAERPEGSVSTLKIQRTQQEDSAVYLCASSRGLAAGDNEQFFGPGTRLTVL.

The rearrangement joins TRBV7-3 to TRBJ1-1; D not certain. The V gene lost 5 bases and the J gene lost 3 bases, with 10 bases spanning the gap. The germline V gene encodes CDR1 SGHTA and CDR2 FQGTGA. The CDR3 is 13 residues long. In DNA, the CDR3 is TGTGCCAGCAGCCTCTACGTGGACACTGAAGCTTTCTTT. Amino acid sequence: CASSLYVDTEAFF.

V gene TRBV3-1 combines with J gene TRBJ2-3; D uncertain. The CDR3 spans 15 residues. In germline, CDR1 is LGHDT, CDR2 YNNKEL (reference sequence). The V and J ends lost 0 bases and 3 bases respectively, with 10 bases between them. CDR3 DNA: TGTGCCAGCAGCCAAGACTACTCCCGTACAGATACGCAGTATTTT. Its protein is CASSQDYSRTDTQYF.

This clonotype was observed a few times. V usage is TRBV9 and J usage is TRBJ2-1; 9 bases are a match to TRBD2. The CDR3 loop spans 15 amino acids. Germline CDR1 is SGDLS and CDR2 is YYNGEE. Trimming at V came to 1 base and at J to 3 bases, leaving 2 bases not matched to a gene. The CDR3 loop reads CASSVLSGGYNEQFF. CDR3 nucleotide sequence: TGTGCCAGCAGCGTACTTAGCGGGGGCTACAATGAGCAGTTCTTC.

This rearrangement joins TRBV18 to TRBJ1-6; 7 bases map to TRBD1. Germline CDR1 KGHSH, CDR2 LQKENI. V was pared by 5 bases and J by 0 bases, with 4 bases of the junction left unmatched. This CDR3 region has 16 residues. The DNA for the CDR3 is TGTGCCAGCTCAAGGGACAGTAGCTCCTATAATTCACCCCTCCACTTT. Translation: CASSRDSSSYNSPLHF.

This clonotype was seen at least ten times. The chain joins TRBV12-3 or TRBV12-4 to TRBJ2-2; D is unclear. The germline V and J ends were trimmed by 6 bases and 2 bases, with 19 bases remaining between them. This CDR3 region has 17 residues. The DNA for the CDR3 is TGTGCCAGCAGGGCCGACCGGGCGGACCCTAACACCGGGGAGCTGTTTTTT. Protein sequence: CASRADRADPNTGELFF.

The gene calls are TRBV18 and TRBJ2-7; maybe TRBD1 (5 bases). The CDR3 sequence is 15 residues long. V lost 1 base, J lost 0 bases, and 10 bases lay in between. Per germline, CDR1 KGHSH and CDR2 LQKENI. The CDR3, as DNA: TGTGCCAGCTCACCACAGGGGAAGGTCTCCTACGAGCAGTACGTC. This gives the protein CASSPQGKVSYEQYV.

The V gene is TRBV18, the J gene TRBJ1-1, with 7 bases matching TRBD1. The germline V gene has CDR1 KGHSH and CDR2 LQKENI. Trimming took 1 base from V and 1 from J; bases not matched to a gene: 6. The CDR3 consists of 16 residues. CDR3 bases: TGTGCCAGCTCACCACAGGGACAGAAGACGAACACTGAAGCTTTCTTT. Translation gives CASSPQGQKTNTEAFF.

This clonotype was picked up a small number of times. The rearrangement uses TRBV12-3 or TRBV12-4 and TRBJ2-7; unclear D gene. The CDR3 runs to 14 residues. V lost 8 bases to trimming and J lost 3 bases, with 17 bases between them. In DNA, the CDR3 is TGTGCCAGCTCGTCAGGCCCGGGTATCTACGAGCAGTACTTC. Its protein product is CASSSGPGIYEQYF.

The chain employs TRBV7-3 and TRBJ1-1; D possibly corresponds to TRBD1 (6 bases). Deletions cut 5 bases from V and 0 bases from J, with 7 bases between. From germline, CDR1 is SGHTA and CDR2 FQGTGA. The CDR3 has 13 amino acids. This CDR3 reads CASSRQVNTEAFF. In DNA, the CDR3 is TGTGCCAGCAGCCGACAGGTGAACACTGAAGCTTTCTTT. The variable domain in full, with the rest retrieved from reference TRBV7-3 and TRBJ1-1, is GAGVSQTPSNKVTEKGKYVELRCDPISGHTALYWYRQSLGQGPEFLIYFQGTGAADDSGLPNDRFFAVRPEGSVSTLKIQRTERGDSAVYLCASSRQVNTEAFFGQGTRLTVV.

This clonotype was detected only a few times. CDR3 in amino acids: CSVESLGTSGRSNQPFYEQYV. The DNA of the CDR3 is TGCAGCGTTGAATCTCTAGGGACTAGCGGCCGCTCGAATCAGCCCTTTTACGAGCAGTACGTC. The V gene is TRBV29-1, the J gene TRBJ2-7, with TRBD2 matching over 11 bases. The CDR3 is 21 residues long. V shed 2 bases and J 4 bases; nucleotides not matched to a gene: 25. The V gene's germline CDR1 is SQVTM and CDR2 ANQGSEA.

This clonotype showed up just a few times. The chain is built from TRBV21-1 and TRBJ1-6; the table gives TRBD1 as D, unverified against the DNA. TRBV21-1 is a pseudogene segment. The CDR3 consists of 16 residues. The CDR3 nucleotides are TGTGCCAGCAGCAAACAGGGGGACAGGTGGAATTCACCCCTCCACTTT. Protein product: CASSKQGDRWNSPLHF.

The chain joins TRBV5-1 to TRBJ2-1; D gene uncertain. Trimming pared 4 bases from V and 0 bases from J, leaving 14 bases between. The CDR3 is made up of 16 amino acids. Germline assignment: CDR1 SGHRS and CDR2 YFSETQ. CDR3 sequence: CASSAYVEISYNEQFF. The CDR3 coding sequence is TGCGCCAGCAGCGCCTACGTCGAAATCTCCTACAATGAGCAGTTCTTC.

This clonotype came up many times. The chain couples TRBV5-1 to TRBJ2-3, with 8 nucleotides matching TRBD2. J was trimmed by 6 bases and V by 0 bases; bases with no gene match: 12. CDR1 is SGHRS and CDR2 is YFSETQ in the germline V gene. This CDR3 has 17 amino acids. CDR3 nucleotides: TGCGCCAGCAGCTTGGCCCTCTCGGGGGGGCGGGAGGATACGCAGTATTTT. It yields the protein CASSLALSGGREDTQYF.

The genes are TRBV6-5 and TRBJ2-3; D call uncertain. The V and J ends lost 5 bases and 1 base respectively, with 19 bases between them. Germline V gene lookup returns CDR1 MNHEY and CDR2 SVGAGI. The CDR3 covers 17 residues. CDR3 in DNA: TGTGCCAGCAGTGATACCTCCCGGGCCCTAGGCACAGATACGCAGTATTTT. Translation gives CASSDTSRALGTDTQYF.

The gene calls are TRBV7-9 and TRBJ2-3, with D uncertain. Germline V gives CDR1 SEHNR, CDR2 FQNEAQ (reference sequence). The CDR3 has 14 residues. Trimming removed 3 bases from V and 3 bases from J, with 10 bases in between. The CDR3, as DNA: TGTGCCAGCAGCTTTGGACCTGCGACAGATACGCAGTATTTT. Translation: CASSFGPATDTQYF.

The CDR3 loop is CASLTSGGADTQYF. CDR3 nucleotide sequence: TGTGCCAGCCTGACTAGCGGGGGAGCAGATACGCAGTATTTT. The chain recombines TRBV13 with TRBJ2-3, with TRBD2 matching over 12 bases. V lost 8 bases, J lost 4 bases, and 4 bases stayed unmatched. The CDR3 runs 14 residues. CDR1 and CDR2 (germline): PRHDT, FYEKMQ (reference sequence).

CDR3: CASSSTAGGTDTQYF. The CDR3, as DNA: TGCGCCAGCAGCTCTACAGCGGGGGGCACAGATACGCAGTATTTT. The chain joins TRBV5-1 to TRBJ2-3; 8 bases map to TRBD2. The germline V gene encodes CDR1 SGHRS and CDR2 YFSETQ. CDR3 size: 15 residues. V lost 3 bases to trimming and J lost 1 base; unmatched junction nucleotides: 4.

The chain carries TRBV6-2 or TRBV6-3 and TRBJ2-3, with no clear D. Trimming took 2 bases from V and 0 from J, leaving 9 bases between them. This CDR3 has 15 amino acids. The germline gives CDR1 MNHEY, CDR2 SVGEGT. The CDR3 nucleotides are TGTGCCAGCAGTTACGGGTCAGAGAGCACAGATACGCAGTATTTT. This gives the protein CASSYGSESTDTQYF.

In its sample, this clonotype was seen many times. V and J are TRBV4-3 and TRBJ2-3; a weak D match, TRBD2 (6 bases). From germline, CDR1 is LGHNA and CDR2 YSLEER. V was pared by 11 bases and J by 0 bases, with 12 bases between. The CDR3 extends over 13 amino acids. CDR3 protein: CARASGSTDTQYF. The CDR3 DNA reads TGCGCCCGGGCGAGCGGGAGCACAGATACGCAGTATTTT.

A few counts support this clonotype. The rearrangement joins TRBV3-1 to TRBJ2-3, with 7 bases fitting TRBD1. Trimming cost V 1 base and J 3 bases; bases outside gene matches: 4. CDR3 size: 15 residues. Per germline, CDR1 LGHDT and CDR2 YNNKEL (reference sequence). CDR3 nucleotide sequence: TGTGCCAGCAGCCAAGGCCCACAGGGGACAGATACGCAGTATTTT. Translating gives CASSQGPQGTDTQYF.